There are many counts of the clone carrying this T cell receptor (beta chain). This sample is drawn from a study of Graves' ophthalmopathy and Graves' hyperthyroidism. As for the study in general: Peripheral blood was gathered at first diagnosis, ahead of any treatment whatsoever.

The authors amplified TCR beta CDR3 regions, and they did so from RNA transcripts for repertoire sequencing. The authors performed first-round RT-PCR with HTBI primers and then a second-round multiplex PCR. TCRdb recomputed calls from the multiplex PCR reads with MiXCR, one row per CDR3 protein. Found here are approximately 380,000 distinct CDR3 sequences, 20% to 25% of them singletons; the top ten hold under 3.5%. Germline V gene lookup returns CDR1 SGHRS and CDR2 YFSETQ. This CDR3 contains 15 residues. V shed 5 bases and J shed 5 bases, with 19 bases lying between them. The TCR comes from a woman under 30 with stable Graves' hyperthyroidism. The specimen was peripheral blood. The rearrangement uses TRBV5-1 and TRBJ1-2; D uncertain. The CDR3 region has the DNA TGCGCCAGCAGAAGGACCGCCCTCCCGGAATATGGCTACACCTTC. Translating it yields CASRRTALPEYGYTF.